These 10 T cell receptor beta chains were sequenced from one sample in a study of identical twins (dated by TCRdb to about 2016). The method behind the library was 5' RACE. TCRdb names Illumina HiSeq 2000 as the instrument used. TCRdb trimmed public reads at Q25 via fastp, called clones via MiXCR and kept in-frame beta chains. Entries that share a CDR3 protein sequence are merged under the most common genes and DNA. This sample gives around 250,000 distinct CDR3 sequences in total; approximately 12% of them show up just once. The top ten clones comprise 4% of the sample. This sample also appeared in a second study, on yellow fever vaccine responses in identical twins.

Sequenced material: memory (CD45RO+) T cells sorted from blood. The cell subset or site label corresponds to: CD45RO+ enriched T cells. The receptor set was obtained from a woman between 18 and 30 years old in good health.

The V and J genes are TRBV6-1 and TRBJ2-1, with 14 bases lining up with TRBD2. CDR1 is MNHNS and CDR2 is SASEGT in the germline V gene. CDR3 size: 19 residues. V trimming: 7 bases; J trimming: 7 bases; junction bases outside the gene matches: 18. The CDR3 DNA reads TGTGCCAGCAATACTATCGGGACTAGCGGGAGCCCCCTCAAGAATGAGCAGTTCTTC. Protein sequence: CASNTIGTSGSPLKNEQFF.

Only a few counts were recorded for this clonotype. The chain couples TRBV10-3 to TRBJ2-6; unclear D gene. Germline CDR1 ENHRY, CDR2 SYGVKD. V was clipped by 0 bases and J by 0 bases, with 3 bases between them. This CDR3 comprises 15 residues. The CDR3, as DNA: TGTGCCATCAGTGAGTCCAGCTCTGGGGCCAACGTCCTGACTTTC. Its protein is CAISESSSGANVLTF.

The sample holds many counts of this clonotype. V usage is TRBV3-1 and J usage is TRBJ2-1; perhaps TRBD2 as D (7 bases). There are 14 residues in the CDR3. V was cut by 2 bases and J by 7 bases, with 12 bases left in between. Looked up from germline, CDR1 is LGHDT and CDR2 is YNNKEL (reference sequence). The CDR3: CASSQRGTINEQFF. The CDR3 DNA reads as TGTGCCAGCAGCCAAAGGGGGACTATTAATGAGCAGTTCTTC.

This clonotype was observed many times. The gene calls are TRBV7-2 and TRBJ1-4; D remains unclear. The CDR3 length is 13 residues. V was pared by 1 base and J by 12 bases, with 12 bases between. The V gene's germline CDR1 is SGHTA and CDR2 FQGNSA. CDR3 amino acids: CASSLEPLRQLFF. The CDR3 DNA reads as TGTGCCAGCAGCTTAGAGCCCCTTAGACAACTGTTTTTT.

This clonotype has a count of ten or more. The chain employs TRBV7-9 and TRBJ1-1; TRBD1 might be the D (6 bases). CDR1 and CDR2 (germline): SEHNR, FQNEAQ (reference sequence). This CDR3 is 15 amino acids long. Between the trimmed V and J ends, which lost 1 base and 5 bases, there was a span of 14 bases. The CDR3 loop reads CASSLVTGRLTEAFF. The CDR3 region has the DNA TGTGCCAGCAGCTTAGTAACAGGGAGGCTGACTGAAGCTTTCTTT.

Only a few counts were recorded for this clonotype. This sequence joins TRBV5-6 and TRBJ2-4; TRBD2 is a possible D gene (6 bases). Trimming took 5 bases from V and 14 from J, leaving 17 bases between them. Looked up from germline, CDR1 is SGHDT and CDR2 is YYEEEE. This CDR3 is built from 12 residues. The CDR3 here is CASSGGTGKEYF. CDR3 nucleotides: TGTGCCAGCAGTGGAGGGACCGGGAAAGAGTACTTC.

At least ten counts were recorded for this clonotype. The J gene is TRBJ2-1, the V gene TRBV12-3 or TRBV12-4, with TRBD2 identical over 7 bases. The CDR3 loop spans 13 amino acids. The junction had 7 bases not matched to a gene; V was cut back by 5 bases and J by 9 bases. The CDR3 DNA follows: TGTGCCAGCAGTCTCGGACCGGGAGGTGAGCAGTTCTTC. Protein sequence: CASSLGPGGEQFF.

This clonotype was detected once. One end of the junction varies from germline; a read error may be responsible. The chain recombines TRBV28 with TRBJ2-1; D not certain. This CDR3 spans 14 amino acids. Germline CDR1 is MDHEN and CDR2 is SYDVKM. In DNA form, the CDR3 reads TGTGCCAGAAGTTTACGGGCTAGAACCCATGAGCAGTTCTTC. This sequence encodes CARSLRARTHEQFF.

This rearrangement joins TRBV10-2 to TRBJ2-1; TRBD2 aligns across 9 bases. The length of the CDR3 is 16 residues. After removal of 0 bases from V and 6 bases from J, the junction contained 6 bases not matched to a gene. Germline assignment: CDR1 WSHSY and CDR2 SAAADI. This chain's CDR3 is CASSESAGGPLNEQFF. Written as DNA, the CDR3 is TGCGCCAGCAGTGAGTCGGCGGGGGGGCCCCTCAATGAGCAGTTCTTC.

The rearrangement links TRBV11-2 to TRBJ2-3; 9 bases are shared with TRBD2. V was pared by 5 bases and J by 4 bases, with 22 bases of the junction left unmatched. The CDR3 loop spans 20 amino acids. Germline CDR1 is SGHAT and CDR2 is FQNNGV. The CDR3 bases are TGTGCCAGCAGCAAACGCGCAGTGGGCGGGAGGGCCGGTTTCCCAGATACGCAGTATTTT. Residues: CASSKRAVGGRAGFPDTQYF.